Listed below are T cell receptor beta chains from one sample, sequenced in a study of T cell responses to AZD1222 COVID-19 vaccine. Clones were read by immunoSEQ multiplex PCR, and TCRdb kept only the in-frame ones, dropping some. The sample records 140,000 or so clones, 91% being singletons. Source: peripheral blood, taken 28 days after the second dose of the MenACWY control vaccine. The source of these receptors is an adult who received the MenACWY meningococcal vaccine as a control. Each CDR3 is given with its conserved first and last residue. Fields, in order: CDR3 protein, CDR3 DNA, clone size, V gene, D gene, J gene. D genes are given only for firm matches. Clone size is stated in some rows and not others, as once, few, many or a class when expanded.

cdr3_aa: CASGIQGVFYGYTF
cdr3_nt: TGTGCCAGCGGGATACAGGGGGTATTCTATGGCTACACCTTC
clone_size: -
v_call: TRBV28
d_call: TRBD1
j_call: TRBJ1-2

cdr3_aa: CAIPRTGTGGLTALNTEAFF
cdr3_nt: TGTGCCATACCCAGAACCGGGACAGGGGGATTAACGGCCCTGAACACTGAAGCTTTCTTT
clone_size: -
v_call: TRBV2
d_call: TRBD1
j_call: TRBJ1-1

cdr3_aa: CASSNQMNTEAFF
cdr3_nt: TGTGCCAGTAGTAACCAGATGAACACTGAAGCTTTCTTT
clone_size: -
v_call: TRBV19
d_call: -
j_call: TRBJ1-1

cdr3_aa: CATARANEKLFF
cdr3_nt: TGTGCCACCGCGCGTGCTAATGAAAAACTGTTTTTT
clone_size: -
v_call: TRBV6-1
d_call: -
j_call: TRBJ1-4

cdr3_aa: CASSLNAGRTLGYTF
cdr3_nt: TGTGCCAGCAGCTTAAACGCAGGGCGGACCCTAGGCTACACCTTC
clone_size: -
v_call: TRBV7-2
d_call: -
j_call: TRBJ1-2

cdr3_aa: CSVEEQGLNTGELFF
cdr3_nt: TGCAGCGTTGAAGAGCAGGGGTTAAACACCGGGGAGCTGTTTTTT
clone_size: -
v_call: TRBV29-1
d_call: -
j_call: TRBJ2-2

cdr3_aa: CASSLEGSFSTTGELFF
cdr3_nt: TGTGCCAGCAGTCTTGAGGGATCTTTCAGCACAACCGGGGAGCTGTTTTTT
clone_size: -
v_call: TRBV6-2/TRBV6-3
d_call: -
j_call: TRBJ2-2

cdr3_aa: CASSESLAAYNEQFF
cdr3_nt: TGTGCCAGCAGTGAATCACTAGCGGCATACAATGAGCAGTTCTTC
clone_size: -
v_call: TRBV2
d_call: TRBD2
j_call: TRBJ2-1

cdr3_aa: CASSVGQGIGTEAFF
cdr3_nt: TGCGCCAGCAGCGTAGGACAGGGAATAGGGACTGAAGCTTTCTTT
clone_size: -
v_call: TRBV5-1
d_call: TRBD1
j_call: TRBJ1-1

cdr3_aa: CASSPGAGTQGYTF
cdr3_nt: TGTGCCAGCTCACCAGGGGCCGGGACACAGGGCTACACCTTC
clone_size: -
v_call: TRBV18
d_call: -
j_call: TRBJ1-2

cdr3_aa: CASSRAGGSSNEQFF
cdr3_nt: TGTGCCAGCAGCCGCGCCGGGGGATCCTCCAATGAGCAGTTCTTC
clone_size: -
v_call: TRBV28
d_call: -
j_call: TRBJ2-1

cdr3_aa: CASSRGLETQYF
cdr3_nt: TGTGCCAGTAGTCGGGGGCTGGAGACCCAGTACTTC
clone_size: -
v_call: TRBV19
d_call: -
j_call: TRBJ2-5

cdr3_aa: CASTVLRNTDTQYF
cdr3_nt: TGTGCCAGCACGGTCCTACGGAACACAGATACGCAGTATTTT
clone_size: -
v_call: TRBV7-2
d_call: -
j_call: TRBJ2-3

cdr3_aa: CASSTGQGAPGELFF
cdr3_nt: TGTGCCAGCAGCACGGGACAGGGGGCTCCCGGGGAGCTGTTTTTT
clone_size: -
v_call: TRBV5-6
d_call: TRBD1
j_call: TRBJ2-2

cdr3_aa: CASSPGQFWEQYF
cdr3_nt: TGTGCCAGCTCCCCCGGACAGTTTTGGGAGCAGTACTTC
clone_size: -
v_call: TRBV18
d_call: -
j_call: TRBJ2-7

cdr3_aa: CASSIIWGGGTEAFF
cdr3_nt: TGTGCCAGTAGTATAATTTGGGGAGGTGGGACTGAAGCTTTCTTT
clone_size: once
v_call: TRBV19
d_call: -
j_call: TRBJ1-1

cdr3_aa: CSARGDETQYF
cdr3_nt: TGCAGCGCTAGGGGTGACGAGACCCAGTACTTC
clone_size: -
v_call: TRBV20-1
d_call: -
j_call: TRBJ2-5

cdr3_aa: CASSPTANTGELFF
cdr3_nt: TGTGCCAGCAGCCCGACAGCTAACACCGGGGAGCTGTTTTTT
clone_size: -
v_call: TRBV7-3
d_call: -
j_call: TRBJ2-2

cdr3_aa: CASSLLDQETQYF
cdr3_nt: TGTGCCAGCAGCTTACTAGACCAAGAGACCCAGTACTTC
clone_size: -
v_call: TRBV11-2
d_call: -
j_call: TRBJ2-5

cdr3_aa: CATSTLTRDNYNSPLHF
cdr3_nt: TGTGCCACCAGCACTTTAACCCGGGACAACTATAATTCACCCCTCCACTTT
clone_size: -
v_call: TRBV15
d_call: -
j_call: TRBJ1-6

cdr3_aa: CASSQGNYGYTF
cdr3_nt: TGCGCCAGCAGTCAGGGGAACTATGGCTACACCTTC
clone_size: -
v_call: TRBV10-2
d_call: -
j_call: TRBJ1-2

cdr3_aa: CASSRQVSGNTIYF
cdr3_nt: TGTGCCAGCAGCCGACAGGTCTCTGGAAACACCATATATTTT
clone_size: -
v_call: TRBV3-1/TRBV3-2
d_call: -
j_call: TRBJ1-3

cdr3_aa: CASGFGGAYEQYF
cdr3_nt: TGTGCCAGCGGGTTCGGGGGGGCCTACGAGCAGTACTTC
clone_size: -
v_call: TRBV6-5
d_call: TRBD2
j_call: TRBJ2-7

cdr3_aa: CASSPGGADNQPQHF
cdr3_nt: TGTGCCAGCAGCCCAGGTGGGGCGGACAATCAGCCCCAGCATTTT
clone_size: -
v_call: TRBV7-8
d_call: -
j_call: TRBJ1-5

cdr3_aa: CASRKNPQGGLDTQYF
cdr3_nt: TGTGCCAGCAGGAAAAACCCACAGGGGGGATTAGATACGCAGTATTTT
clone_size: few
v_call: TRBV6-4
d_call: TRBD1
j_call: TRBJ2-3

cdr3_aa: CASSPMGTSGSGQYF
cdr3_nt: TGTGCCAGCAGCCCAATGGGGACTAGCGGGAGTGGGCAGTACTTC
clone_size: -
v_call: TRBV7-2
d_call: TRBD2
j_call: TRBJ2-7

cdr3_aa: CASSPTGQGNEKLFF
cdr3_nt: TGTGCCAGCAGCCCCACAGGACAGGGGAATGAAAAACTGTTTTTT
clone_size: -
v_call: TRBV7-3
d_call: TRBD1
j_call: TRBJ1-4

cdr3_aa: CASSLAAGAIGELFF
cdr3_nt: TGTGCCAGCAGCTTAGCGGCGGGGGCGATCGGGGAGCTGTTTTTT
clone_size: -
v_call: TRBV7-8
d_call: -
j_call: TRBJ2-2

cdr3_aa: CASSLRRGERLAEYQETQYF
cdr3_nt: TGTGCCAGCAGCTTACGCCGCGGGGAACGACTAGCGGAGTACCAAGAGACCCAGTACTTC
clone_size: -
v_call: TRBV7-7
d_call: TRBD2
j_call: TRBJ2-5

cdr3_aa: CASSGRQEQYF
cdr3_nt: TGTGCCAGCAGCGGCAGACAAGAGCAGTACTTC
clone_size: -
v_call: TRBV7-9
d_call: -
j_call: TRBJ2-7

cdr3_aa: CASRTSGDISYEQYF
cdr3_nt: TGTGCCAGCAGGACTAGCGGGGACATCTCCTACGAGCAGTACTTC
clone_size: -
v_call: TRBV28
d_call: TRBD2
j_call: TRBJ2-7

cdr3_aa: CASSHGVGELFF
cdr3_nt: TGTGCCAGCAGCCATGGTGTCGGGGAGCTGTTTTTT
clone_size: -
v_call: TRBV3-1/TRBV3-2
d_call: -
j_call: TRBJ2-2

cdr3_aa: CASSFGDSPSQPQHF
cdr3_nt: TGTGCCAGCAGCTTCGGGGACAGTCCATCTCAGCCCCAGCATTTT
clone_size: -
v_call: TRBV7-9
d_call: TRBD1
j_call: TRBJ1-5

cdr3_aa: CASSYVSGNTIYF
cdr3_nt: TGTGCCAGCAGTTACGTCTCTGGAAACACCATATATTTT
clone_size: once
v_call: TRBV6-2/TRBV6-3
d_call: -
j_call: TRBJ1-3

cdr3_aa: CSGSRGQETQYF
cdr3_nt: TGCAGCGGCTCCAGGGGCCAGGAGACCCAGTACTTC
clone_size: -
v_call: TRBV29-1
d_call: -
j_call: TRBJ2-5

cdr3_aa: CASSPDTGRSGELFF
cdr3_nt: TGTGCCAGCAGCCCGGACACAGGGAGGTCCGGGGAGCTGTTTTTT
clone_size: -
v_call: TRBV5-6
d_call: -
j_call: TRBJ2-2

cdr3_aa: CASSLVGVGFGNIQYF
cdr3_nt: TGTGCCAGCAGTTTAGTTGGGGTTGGGTTTGGAAACATTCAGTACTTC
clone_size: -
v_call: TRBV27
d_call: -
j_call: TRBJ2-4

cdr3_aa: CAGETSGKKTGELFF
cdr3_nt: TGTGCCGGGGAAACTAGCGGGAAAAAAACCGGGGAGCTGTTTTTT
clone_size: -
v_call: TRBV5-4
d_call: TRBD2
j_call: TRBJ2-2

cdr3_aa: CASTGRNTIYF
cdr3_nt: TGTGCCAGTACCGGCAGAAACACCATATATTTT
clone_size: -
v_call: TRBV19
d_call: -
j_call: TRBJ1-3

cdr3_aa: CASSLGNRGFNYGYTF
cdr3_nt: TGTGCCAGCAGCTTAGGGAACAGGGGTTTTAACTATGGCTACACCTTC
clone_size: -
v_call: TRBV11-2
d_call: TRBD1
j_call: TRBJ1-2

cdr3_aa: CASSSGTGSGIQYF
cdr3_nt: TGTGCCAGCAGCTCCGGGACGGGGTCTGGCATTCAGTACTTC
clone_size: -
v_call: TRBV7-3
d_call: -
j_call: TRBJ2-4

cdr3_aa: CASSEVLKGYGYTF
cdr3_nt: TGCGCCAGCAGTGAGGTACTAAAGGGCTATGGCTACACCTTC
clone_size: -
v_call: TRBV10-2
d_call: -
j_call: TRBJ1-2

cdr3_aa: CASSLSSGFGNTIYF
cdr3_nt: TGTGCCAGCAGTTTATCCTCGGGGTTCGGAAACACCATATATTTT
clone_size: -
v_call: TRBV28
d_call: -
j_call: TRBJ1-3

cdr3_aa: CASSFGQGADTGELFF
cdr3_nt: TGCGCCAGCAGCTTCGGACAGGGGGCGGACACCGGGGAGCTGTTTTTT
clone_size: -
v_call: TRBV5-1
d_call: TRBD1
j_call: TRBJ2-2

cdr3_aa: CASSEIRTANEKLFF
cdr3_nt: TGTGCCAGCAGTGAAATCCGGACAGCTAATGAAAAACTGTTTTTT
clone_size: once
v_call: TRBV2
d_call: -
j_call: TRBJ1-4

cdr3_aa: CASSLDSDGYTF
cdr3_nt: TGTGCCAGCAGCTTAGACTCGGATGGCTACACCTTC
clone_size: -
v_call: TRBV7-9
d_call: -
j_call: TRBJ1-2

cdr3_aa: CASSIAGDRGRVFF
cdr3_nt: TGTGCCAGTAGTATAGCAGGGGACAGGGGGCGCGTGTTCTTC
clone_size: -
v_call: TRBV19
d_call: TRBD1
j_call: TRBJ2-1

cdr3_aa: CASSFGTVNTGELFF
cdr3_nt: TGTGCCAGCAGCTTTGGGACAGTGAACACCGGGGAGCTGTTTTTT
clone_size: once
v_call: TRBV11-2
d_call: TRBD1
j_call: TRBJ2-2

cdr3_aa: CASSVSTSVGNEQFF
cdr3_nt: TGTGCCAGCAGCGTAAGTACCAGCGTTGGCAATGAGCAGTTCTTC
clone_size: -
v_call: TRBV9
d_call: -
j_call: TRBJ2-1